These 14 T cell receptor beta chains share one sample of origin, sequenced in a study of T cells in localized non-small cell lung cancer. Libraries were prepared by immunoSEQ multiplex PCR; TCRdb keeps only in-frame clonotypes and omits some of them. The sample has around 94,000 clones, roughly 87% seen once; the top ten hold roughly 15%. The sequencing used peripheral blood, collected before any cancer treatment. These receptors originate from a man aged 40 to 75 with stage I squamous cell lung carcinoma.

The chain couples TRBV9 to TRBJ2-3; D unclear. Trimming pared 0 bases from V and 4 bases from J, leaving 6 bases between. Germline loops: CDR1 SGDLS, CDR2 YYNGEE. The CDR3 is 13 residues long. CDR3 nucleotides: TGTGCCAGCAGCGTAGACTTTGCAGATACGCAGTATTTT. Encoded protein: CASSVDFADTQYF.

V is TRBV20-1 and J is TRBJ2-5; D perhaps matches TRBD1 (5 bases). CDR1 is DFQATT and CDR2 is SNEGSKA in the germline V gene (reference sequence). The CDR3 has 11 residues. V dropped 5 bases and J dropped 5 bases, with 9 bases sitting between them. The CDR3 DNA follows: TGCAGTGCTGCAGGGCCGGAGACCCAGTACTTC. Translation gives CSAAGPETQYF.

The V gene is TRBV19, the J gene TRBJ1-5; D remains unclear. This CDR3 has 16 residues. The germline V gene has CDR1 LNHDA and CDR2 SQIVND (reference sequence). V dropped 3 bases and J dropped 4 bases, with 16 bases sitting between them. DNA of the CDR3: TGTGCCAGTAGTATGTTTGAGACCTTCGGGAATCAGCCCCAGCATTTT. Protein: CASSMFETFGNQPQHF.

This clone was seen once. The chain links TRBV5-1 to TRBJ2-3; D unclear. Looked up from germline, CDR1 is SGHRS and CDR2 is YFSETQ. Trimming pared 1 base from V and 6 bases from J, leaving 9 bases between. The CDR3 is 13 amino acids. The CDR3 DNA is TGCGCCAGCAGCTTGTCCTTAGGGGATACGCAGTATTTT. It is translated as CASSLSLGDTQYF.

V is TRBV2 and J is TRBJ1-5, with 9 nucleotides matching TRBD1. The CDR3 consists of 14 residues. Per the germline V gene, CDR1 is SNHLY and CDR2 is FYNNEI. Losses at the gene ends were 6 bases for V and 3 bases for J; bases not matched to a gene: 3. The CDR3 DNA reads as TGTGCCAGCAGCGGGACAGGGTTCAATCAGCCCCAGCATTTT. It specifies CASSGTGFNQPQHF.

CDR3 bases: TGTGCCAGCAGTTATAAGCCAGGGAACGATTCACCCCTCCACTTT. Amino acid sequence: CASSYKPGNDSPLHF. The rearrangement links TRBV6-5 to TRBJ1-6; a weak D match, TRBD1 (5 bases). The CDR3 has 15 residues. The germline V and J ends were trimmed by 3 bases and 8 bases, with 14 bases remaining between them. Germline V gives CDR1 MNHEY, CDR2 SVGAGI.

CDR3 sequence: CASSLRASGATNEKLFF. The CDR3 coding sequence is TGCGCCAGCAGCCTCAGGGCTTCGGGAGCAACTAATGAAAAACTGTTTTTT. V is TRBV10-2 and J is TRBJ1-4; tentative D call: TRBD1 (5 bases). The germline V gene has CDR1 WSHSY and CDR2 SAAADI. The CDR3 covers 17 residues. Trimming cost V 6 bases and J 0 bases, with 17 bases left between them.

The gene calls are TRBV5-1 and TRBJ2-6; D possibly corresponds to TRBD2 (6 bases). Trimming stripped 0 bases from V and 0 bases from J, with 7 bases between. Per the germline V gene, CDR1 is SGHRS and CDR2 is YFSETQ. This CDR3 is 16 amino acids long. The CDR3 nucleotides are TGCGCCAGCAGCTTGGACGGGAGCTCTGGGGCCAACGTCCTGACTTTC. This translates into CASSLDGSSGANVLTF.

This sequence joins TRBV18 and TRBJ2-5, with D uncertain. The germline V and J ends were trimmed by 1 base and 4 bases, with 7 bases remaining between them. This CDR3 contains 13 residues. Germline CDR1 and CDR2: KGHSH and LQKENI. The CDR3 reads CASSPLGGETQYF. CDR3 coding DNA: TGTGCCAGCTCACCACTGGGCGGAGAGACCCAGTACTTC.

The genes are TRBV4-3 and TRBJ1-6, with D perhaps TRBD1 (5 bases). The CDR3 sequence is 15 residues long. V shed 1 base and J shed 9 bases, with 13 bases lying between them. CDR1 and CDR2 (germline): LGHNA, YSLEER. The CDR3 loop reads CASSQGYRGLSPLHF. CDR3 DNA sequence: TGCGCCAGCAGCCAAGGGTACCGGGGCCTTTCACCCCTCCACTTT.

The V call is TRBV2, the J call TRBJ2-1; D is undetermined. The CDR3 is made up of 13 amino acids. CDR1 is SNHLY and CDR2 is FYNNEI in the germline V gene. Trimming took off 0 bases at V and 5 bases at J, with 5 bases between the two ends. CDR3 residues: CASSEAQNNEQFF. As DNA, the CDR3 is TGTGCCAGCAGTGAAGCGCAAAACAATGAGCAGTTCTTC.

CDR3 region: CASSQGWGDTYNEQFF. CDR3 DNA: TGCGCCAGCAGCCAAGGGTGGGGTGACACCTACAATGAGCAGTTCTTC. This chain connects TRBV4-1 to TRBJ2-1; unclear D gene. This CDR3 region has 16 residues. CDR1 is MGHRA and CDR2 is YSYEKL in the germline V gene. V was pared by 1 base and J by 2 bases, with 12 bases between.

V is TRBV19 and J is TRBJ1-5; tentatively, D is TRBD1 (5 bases). The CDR3 has 14 residues. From germline, CDR1 is LNHDA and CDR2 SQIVND (reference sequence). Between the trimmed V and J ends, which lost 4 bases and 9 bases, there was a span of 16 bases. The CDR3 loop reads CASSTGPVKWPQHF. CDR3 sequence (DNA): TGTGCCAGTAGTACGGGACCGGTCAAGTGGCCCCAGCATTTT.

This clone appeared once. The chain links TRBV16 to TRBJ1-1; D uncertain. Germline V gene lookup returns CDR1 KGHSY and CDR2 FQNENV. The CDR3 is 14 residues long. Trimming left V 2 bases short and J 6 bases short, with 13 bases between. In nucleotides, the CDR3 is TGTGCCAGCAGCCAACCCCAGCGCGTCGCTGAAGCTTTCTTT. This encodes CASSQPQRVAEAFF.